This TCR beta chain appears in the sequencing data of a study of identical twins. Germline CDR1 is DFQATT and CDR2 is SNEGSKA (reference sequence). This CDR3 spans 15 amino acids. After removal of 0 bases from V and 0 bases from J, the junction contained 3 bases not matched to a gene. Findings and caveats of the study: For out-of-frame beta sequences, excess twin sharing was weaker.

TCRdb called the 5' RACE reads again in MiXCR, with one record for every CDR3 protein. Among 550,000 to 700,000 distinct CDR3 sequences listed, less than 25% were seen once. This clonotype came up many times. The antigen remains unidentified. These data were also reused for a study on T cells expressing NK-cell markers. Per that study: Among a few donors, these clonotypes also ranked first in the CD3+CD56-NKG2C+ fraction.

The sequence derives from a woman under 30 in good health. This chain joins TRBV20-1 and TRBJ2-3; 7 nucleotides align to TRBD2. The material sequenced was PBMCs. The CDR3 protein is CSARDPTSSTDTQYF. The CDR3 DNA sequence: TGCAGTGCTAGAGATCCGACTAGCAGCACAGATACGCAGTATTTT.